Shown below are 22 T cell receptor beta chains from a single sample sequenced in a study of CD8+CD57+ T cells in acquired aplastic anemia. Using genomic DNA as the template, TCR beta VDJ and CDR3 profiling was carried out. TCRdb independently ran MiXCR on the reads; one entry per CDR3 protein. The profile shows 35,000 to 45,000 distinct CDR3 sequences, approximately 67% of them singletons. Material: sorted CD4+, CD8+, or CD8+CD57+ T cells (not recorded which) from PBMCs. The receptors originated from a human donor in good health, serving as a control.

The V gene is TRBV27, the J gene TRBJ2-2, with no clear D. Germline V gene data show CDR1 as MNHEY and CDR2 as SMNVEV (reference sequence). The V end was cut by 2 bases, the J end by 3 bases, with 4 bases between. The CDR3 is 13 residues long. CDR3 sequence reads: CASSLDYTGELFF. CDR3 bases: TGTGCCAGCAGTTTAGACTACACCGGGGAGCTGTTTTTT.

The CDR3 sequence: CASGWAASRPRELFF. The CDR3 DNA reads as TGTGCCAGCGGCTGGGCGGCTAGCCGTCCCCGGGAGCTGTTTTTT. The chain joins TRBV2 to TRBJ2-2; a weak D match, TRBD2 (5 bases). This CDR3 spans 15 amino acids. Trimming removed 8 bases at V and 9 bases at J, with 22 bases between. CDR1 and CDR2 from the germline V gene are SNHLY and FYNNEI.

This clonotype came up once. This chain connects TRBV25-1 to TRBJ2-7, with TRBD1 as a possible D gene (6 bases). Deletions cut 3 bases from V and 4 bases from J, with 10 bases between. This CDR3 region has 13 residues. Germline V lookup: CDR1 MGHDK, CDR2 SYGVNS. CDR3 sequence reads: CASSDTGQYEQYF. As DNA, the CDR3 is TGTGCCAGCAGTGACACAGGGCAGTACGAGCAGTACTTC.

The CDR3 loop is CSGGQGTDTQYF. The DNA for the CDR3 is TGCAGCGGTGGACAGGGGACAGATACGCAGTATTTT. The chain uses TRBV29-1 and TRBJ2-3, with 9 bases identical to TRBD1. V lost 7 bases and J lost 3; bases outside the gene matches: 2. The CDR3 is made up of 12 amino acids. Germline V gene lookup returns CDR1 SQVTM and CDR2 ANQGSEA.

V gene TRBV20-1 combines with J gene TRBJ1-1, with 8 bases lining up with TRBD1. CDR1 DFQATT and CDR2 SNEGSKA come from the germline V gene (reference sequence). The CDR3 sequence is 13 residues long. V shed 3 bases, J shed 1 base, and the junction held 1 base outside the gene matches. CDR3 sequence reads: CSARDRANTEAFF. The CDR3 region has the DNA TGCAGTGCTAGGGACAGGGCGAACACTGAAGCTTTCTTT.

This clonotype was observed a single time. The rearrangement links TRBV24-1 to TRBJ2-3, with 7 bases fitting TRBD1. This CDR3 has 19 residues. V lost 4 bases, J lost 6 bases, and 21 bases stayed unmatched. The germline V gene has CDR1 KGHDR and CDR2 SFDVKD. This chain's CDR3 is CATSDPRHPWQGVGDTQYF. The CDR3 DNA is TGTGCCACCAGTGACCCACGTCACCCCTGGCAGGGGGTCGGCGATACGCAGTATTTT.

By sample share, this clonotype is medium-sized. The CDR3 protein is CASSERDRELNQPQHF. In DNA form, the CDR3 reads TGCGCCAGCAGTGAGCGGGACAGGGAGCTTAATCAGCCCCAGCATTTT. V gene TRBV10-1 combines with J gene TRBJ1-5, with 9 bases identical to TRBD1. CDR1 is WNHNN and CDR2 is SYGVQD in the germline V gene (reference sequence). The CDR3 has 16 amino acids. Trimming cost V 2 bases and J 4 bases; bases outside gene matches: 6.

The chain recombines TRBV9 with TRBJ1-4, with D unclear. The CDR3 is made up of 14 amino acids. Germline CDR1 is SGDLS and CDR2 is YYNGEE. Between the trimmed V and J ends, which lost 3 bases and 0 bases, there was a span of 6 bases. This CDR3 reads CASSEHTTNEKLFF. The CDR3 coding sequence is TGTGCCAGCAGCGAACACACAACTAATGAAAAACTGTTTTTT.

The count of this clonotype is one. The chain joins TRBV2 to TRBJ1-2; D ambiguous. Germline V lookup: CDR1 SNHLY, CDR2 FYNNEI. V lost 10 bases to trimming and J lost 10 bases, with 16 bases between them. This CDR3 has 11 amino acids. The CDR3 DNA sequence: TGTGCCAACAGACTAAAATGGGACTACACCTTC. It encodes CANRLKWDYTF.

This CDR3 reads CASSGQGRFFYEQYF. The CDR3, as DNA: TGTGCCAGCAGCGGACAGGGGCGGTTCTTTTACGAGCAGTACTTC. The chain is built from TRBV9 and TRBJ2-7, with 8 bases lining up with TRBD1. Per germline, CDR1 SGDLS and CDR2 YYNGEE. The length of the CDR3 is 15 residues. V dropped 3 bases and J dropped 4; count of bases not matched to a gene: 9.

This chain uses TRBV12-3 or TRBV12-4 with TRBJ1-6; D is uncertain. Between the trimmed V and J ends, which lost 3 bases and 9 bases, there was a span of 6 bases. This CDR3 comprises 12 residues. This CDR3 is CASSFLLSPLHF. CDR3 DNA sequence: TGTGCCAGCAGTTTCCTACTTTCACCCCTCCACTTT.

The chain uses TRBV19 and TRBJ1-3; 8 nucleotides agree with TRBD1. The CDR3 totals 13 residues. Unmatched junction bases numbered 3, after V lost 11 bases and J lost 0 bases. CDR1 is LNHDA, CDR2 SQIVND, per germline (reference sequence). CDR3 DNA sequence: TGTGCCGCTGGACAGGGCTCTGGAAACACCATATATTTT. It yields the protein CAAGQGSGNTIYF.

The rearrangement joins TRBV20-1 to TRBJ1-2; D gene uncertain. The V end lost 3 bases, the J end lost 8 bases, and 1 base lay between the germline ends. CDR3 length: 8 amino acids. In germline, CDR1 is DFQATT, CDR2 SNEGSKA (reference sequence). The CDR3 DNA sequence: TGCAGTGCTAGCGGCTACACCTTC. Its protein product is CSASGYTF.

The rearrangement uses TRBV3-1 and TRBJ2-5, with 7 positions matching TRBD2. With 0 bases clipped from V and 5 bases from J, the junction kept 3 bases outside the gene matches. The CDR3 contains 14 residues. Per germline, CDR1 LGHDT and CDR2 YNNKEL (reference sequence). The CDR3 sequence is CASSQEDGGETQYF. Here the CDR3 DNA reads TGTGCCAGCAGCCAAGAGGACGGGGGGGAGACCCAGTACTTC.

The CDR3 sequence is CASSSDREASYEQYF. As DNA, the CDR3 is TGTGCCAGCAGCTCGGACAGGGAGGCCTCCTACGAGCAGTACTTC. The chain recombines TRBV11-1 with TRBJ2-7, with 8 bases aligning to TRBD1. This CDR3 has 15 residues. Losses at the gene ends were 4 bases for V and 0 bases for J; bases not matched to a gene: 5. Germline-derived CDR1 and CDR2 are SGHAT and FQDESV (reference sequence).

V and J are TRBV24-1 and TRBJ2-1, with TRBD2 as a possible D gene (7 bases). Trimming left V 1 base short and J 7 bases short, with 13 bases between. The CDR3 spans 15 residues. Per the germline V gene, CDR1 is KGHDR and CDR2 is SFDVKD. The CDR3 is CATSDLDGGQNEQFF. Here the CDR3 DNA reads TGTGCCACCAGTGATTTAGACGGGGGGCAGAATGAGCAGTTCTTC.

This clonotype has only one observation. The chain is built from TRBV7-6 and TRBJ1-1, with D unclear. This CDR3 is built from 14 residues. CDR1 SGHVS and CDR2 FNYEAQ come from the germline V gene. The V and J ends lost 1 base and 1 base respectively, with 7 bases between them. CDR3 residues: CASSLGLANTEAFF. In DNA form, the CDR3 reads TGTGCCAGCAGCTTAGGTTTGGCGAACACTGAAGCTTTCTTT. The full variable domain, rest sourced from reference TRBV7-6 and TRBJ1-1, is GAGVSQSPRYKVTKRGQDVALRCDPISGHVSLYWYRQALGQGPEFLTYFNYEAQQDKSGLPNDRFSAERPEGSISTLTIQRTEQRDSAMYRCASSLGLANTEAFFGQGTRLTVV.

V gene TRBV5-1 combines with J gene TRBJ2-1; 7 positions match TRBD2. V was clipped by 1 base and J by 0 bases; unmatched bases: 4. The germline gives CDR1 SGHRS, CDR2 YFSETQ. This CDR3 has 16 amino acids. In DNA, the CDR3 is TGCGCCAGCAGCTTGCTAGCGGATAGCTCCTACAATGAGCAGTTCTTC. It encodes CASSLLADSSYNEQFF. Using reference TRBV5-1 and TRBJ2-1 for the parts outside the CDR3, the full variable domain is KAGVTQTPRYLIKTRGQQVTLSCSPISGHRSVSWYQQTPGQGLQFLFEYFSETQRNKGNFPGRFSGRQFSNSRSEMNVSTLELGDSALYLCASSLLADSSYNEQFFGPGTRLTVL.

V gene TRBV11-2 combines with J gene TRBJ1-2, with 9 bases aligning to TRBD1. Germline values: CDR1 SGHAT, CDR2 FQNNGV. With V trimmed by 3 bases and J by 3 bases, 8 bases remained unmatched. This CDR3 has 16 amino acids. The CDR3 region is CASSLSGQGPHYGYTF. Written as DNA, the CDR3 is TGTGCCAGCAGCTTGTCCGGACAGGGGCCGCACTATGGCTACACCTTC.

This clonotype was detected once. The chain is built from TRBV7-3 and TRBJ2-1, with 7 bases lining up with TRBD2. The V segment lost 5 bases and the J segment 5 bases; nucleotides outside the gene matches: 9. Germline V lookup: CDR1 SGHTA, CDR2 FQGTGA. This CDR3 contains 15 residues. Written as DNA, the CDR3 is TGTGCCAGCAGCCTCGGCCGACTAGCCAACAATGAGCAGTTCTTC. Its protein is CASSLGRLANNEQFF.

The chain links TRBV24-1 to TRBJ2-5; 8 nucleotides align to TRBD2. Trimming cost V 4 bases and J 7 bases; bases outside gene matches: 10. Germline V lookup: CDR1 KGHDR, CDR2 SFDVKD. The length of the CDR3 is 15 residues. The CDR3 region has the DNA TGTGCCACCAGTGACTCCGGACTAGCAGTGGGGACCCAGTACTTC. Translation gives CATSDSGLAVGTQYF.

This clonotype was seen once. The chain couples TRBV7-8 to TRBJ1-2; unclear D gene. The CDR3 loop spans 11 amino acids. V dropped 5 bases and J dropped 8 bases, with 9 bases sitting between them. The germline V gene has CDR1 SGHVS and CDR2 FQNEAQ. The CDR3 protein is CASSRLSGYTF. The CDR3 coding sequence is TGTGCCAGCAGCCGTCTGAGCGGCTACACCTTC.